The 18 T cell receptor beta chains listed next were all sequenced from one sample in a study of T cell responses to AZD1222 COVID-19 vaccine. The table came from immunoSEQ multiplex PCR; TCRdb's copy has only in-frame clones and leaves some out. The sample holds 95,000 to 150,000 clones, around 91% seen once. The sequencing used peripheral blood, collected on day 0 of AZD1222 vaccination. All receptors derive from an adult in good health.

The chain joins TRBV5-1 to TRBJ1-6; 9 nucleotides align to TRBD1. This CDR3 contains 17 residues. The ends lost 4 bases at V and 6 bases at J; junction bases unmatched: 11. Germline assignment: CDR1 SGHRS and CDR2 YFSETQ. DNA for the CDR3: TGCGCCAGCAGCACGGGGGACAGGGTTTTGGGTAATTCACCCCTCCACTTT. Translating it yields CASSTGDRVLGNSPLHF.

CDR3 region: CASSGRTSGKETQYF. For the CDR3, the DNA is TGTGCCAGCAGTGGCCGGACTAGCGGGAAAGAGACCCAGTACTTC. V is TRBV2 and J is TRBJ2-5, with 12 nucleotides matching TRBD2. J was trimmed by 3 bases and V by 4 bases; bases with no gene match: 3. Germline loops: CDR1 SNHLY, CDR2 FYNNEI. The CDR3 consists of 15 residues.

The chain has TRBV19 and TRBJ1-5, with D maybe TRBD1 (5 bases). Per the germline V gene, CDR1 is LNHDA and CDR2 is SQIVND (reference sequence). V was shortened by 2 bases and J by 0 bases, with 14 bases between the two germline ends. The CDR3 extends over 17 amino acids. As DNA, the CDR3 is TGTGCCAGTAGTATATCGATCAGGGCATATAGCAATCAGCCCCAGCATTTT. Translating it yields CASSISIRAYSNQPQHF.

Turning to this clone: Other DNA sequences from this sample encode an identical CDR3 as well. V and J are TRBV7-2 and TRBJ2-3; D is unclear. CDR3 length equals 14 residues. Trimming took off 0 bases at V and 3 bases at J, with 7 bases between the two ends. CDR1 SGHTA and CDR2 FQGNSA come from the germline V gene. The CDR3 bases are TGTGCCAGCAGCTTAGCGGGCGGAACAGATACGCAGTATTTT. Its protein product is CASSLAGGTDTQYF.

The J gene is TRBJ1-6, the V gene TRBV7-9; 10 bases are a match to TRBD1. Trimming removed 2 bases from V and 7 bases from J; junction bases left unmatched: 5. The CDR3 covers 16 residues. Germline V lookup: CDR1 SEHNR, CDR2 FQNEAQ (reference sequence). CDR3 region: CASSLRQGARNSPLHF. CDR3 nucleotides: TGTGCCAGCAGCTTAAGACAGGGGGCGCGAAATTCACCCCTCCACTTT.

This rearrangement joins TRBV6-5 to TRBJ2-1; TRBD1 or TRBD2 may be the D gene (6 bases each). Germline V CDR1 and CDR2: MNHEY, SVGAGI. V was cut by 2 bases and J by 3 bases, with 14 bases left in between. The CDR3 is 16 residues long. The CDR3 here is CASSYGWGASYNEQFF. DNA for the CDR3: TGTGCCAGCAGTTACGGGTGGGGGGCCAGCTACAATGAGCAGTTCTTC.

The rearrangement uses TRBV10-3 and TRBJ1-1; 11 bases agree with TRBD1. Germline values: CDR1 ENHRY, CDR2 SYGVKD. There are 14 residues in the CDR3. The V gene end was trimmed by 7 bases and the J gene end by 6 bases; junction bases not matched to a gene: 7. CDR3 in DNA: TGTGCCATCACCCGGGACAGGGGGTCCGCTGAAGCTTTCTTT. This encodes CAITRDRGSAEAFF.

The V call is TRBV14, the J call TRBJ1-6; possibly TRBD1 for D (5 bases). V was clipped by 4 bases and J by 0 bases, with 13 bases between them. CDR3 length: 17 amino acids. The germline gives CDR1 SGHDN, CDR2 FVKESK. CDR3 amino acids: CASSPPGWSSYNSPLHF. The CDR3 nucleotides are TGTGCCAGCAGCCCGCCAGGGTGGAGCTCCTATAATTCACCCCTCCACTTT.

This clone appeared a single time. In DNA, the CDR3 is TGTGCCAGCAGCTTTGGCAGGGCAGAGACCCAGTACTTC. Translated: CASSFGRAETQYF. This chain links TRBV5-6 with TRBJ2-5; possible D gene TRBD1, 5 bases. The germline V and J ends were trimmed by 2 bases and 4 bases, with 9 bases remaining between them. CDR1 SGHDT and CDR2 YYEEEE come from the germline V gene. The CDR3 contains 13 residues.

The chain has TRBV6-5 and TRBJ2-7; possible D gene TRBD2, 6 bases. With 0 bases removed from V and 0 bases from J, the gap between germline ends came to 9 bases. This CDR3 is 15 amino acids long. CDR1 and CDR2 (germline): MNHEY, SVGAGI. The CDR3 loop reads CASSYSWGGSYEQYF. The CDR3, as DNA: TGTGCCAGCAGTTACTCCTGGGGAGGCTCCTACGAGCAGTACTTC.

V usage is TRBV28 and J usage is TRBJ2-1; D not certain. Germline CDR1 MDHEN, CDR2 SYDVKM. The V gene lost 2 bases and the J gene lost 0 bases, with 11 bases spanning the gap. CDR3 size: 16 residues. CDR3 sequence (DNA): TGTGCCAGCAGTTTAGGCGTGACAAGCTCCTACAATGAGCAGTTCTTC. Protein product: CASSLGVTSSYNEQFF.

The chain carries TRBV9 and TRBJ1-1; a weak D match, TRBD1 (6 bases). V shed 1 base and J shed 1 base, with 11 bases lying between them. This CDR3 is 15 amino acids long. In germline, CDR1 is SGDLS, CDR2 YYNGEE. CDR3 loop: CASSVTGRGNTEAFF. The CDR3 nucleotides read TGTGCCAGCAGCGTAACAGGGCGGGGGAACACTGAAGCTTTCTTT.

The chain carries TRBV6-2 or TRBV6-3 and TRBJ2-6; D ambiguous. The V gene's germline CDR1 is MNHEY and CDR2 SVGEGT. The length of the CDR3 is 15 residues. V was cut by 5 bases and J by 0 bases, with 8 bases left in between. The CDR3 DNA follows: TGTGCCAGCAGTACTCGAATCTCTGGGGCCAACGTCCTGACTTTC. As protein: CASSTRISGANVLTF.

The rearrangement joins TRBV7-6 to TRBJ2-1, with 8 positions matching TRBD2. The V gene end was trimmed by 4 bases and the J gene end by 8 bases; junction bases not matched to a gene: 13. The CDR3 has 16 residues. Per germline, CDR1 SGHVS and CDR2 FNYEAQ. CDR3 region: CASSSTTSEGQDEQFF. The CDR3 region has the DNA TGTGCCAGCAGCTCTACGACTAGCGAGGGTCAGGATGAGCAGTTCTTC.

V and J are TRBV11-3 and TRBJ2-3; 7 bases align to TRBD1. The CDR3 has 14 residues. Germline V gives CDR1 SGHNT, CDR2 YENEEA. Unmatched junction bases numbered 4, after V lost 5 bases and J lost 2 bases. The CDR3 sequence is CASSVGTVTDTQYF. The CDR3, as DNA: TGTGCCAGCAGCGTCGGGACAGTCACAGATACGCAGTATTTT.

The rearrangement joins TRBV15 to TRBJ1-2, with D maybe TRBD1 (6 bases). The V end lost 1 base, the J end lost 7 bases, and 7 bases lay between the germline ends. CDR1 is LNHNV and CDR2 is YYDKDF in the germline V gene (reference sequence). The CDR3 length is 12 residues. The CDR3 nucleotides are TGTGCCACCAGCAGAGGAGGGGGTGGCTACACCTTC. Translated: CATSRGGGGYTF.

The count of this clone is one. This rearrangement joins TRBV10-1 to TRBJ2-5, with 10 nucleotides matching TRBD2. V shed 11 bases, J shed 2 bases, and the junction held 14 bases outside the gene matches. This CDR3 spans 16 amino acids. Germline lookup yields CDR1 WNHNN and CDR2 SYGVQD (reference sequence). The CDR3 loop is CAWGLAFHSIQETQYF. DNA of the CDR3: TGCGCCTGGGGACTAGCGTTCCACTCTATACAAGAGACCCAGTACTTC.

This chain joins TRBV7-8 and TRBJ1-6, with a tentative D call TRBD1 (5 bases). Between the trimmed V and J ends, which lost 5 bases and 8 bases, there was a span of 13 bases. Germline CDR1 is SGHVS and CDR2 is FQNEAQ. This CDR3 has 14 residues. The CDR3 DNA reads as TGTGCCAGCAGCCCAAGCCAGGGACATTCACCCCTCCACTTT. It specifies CASSPSQGHSPLHF.